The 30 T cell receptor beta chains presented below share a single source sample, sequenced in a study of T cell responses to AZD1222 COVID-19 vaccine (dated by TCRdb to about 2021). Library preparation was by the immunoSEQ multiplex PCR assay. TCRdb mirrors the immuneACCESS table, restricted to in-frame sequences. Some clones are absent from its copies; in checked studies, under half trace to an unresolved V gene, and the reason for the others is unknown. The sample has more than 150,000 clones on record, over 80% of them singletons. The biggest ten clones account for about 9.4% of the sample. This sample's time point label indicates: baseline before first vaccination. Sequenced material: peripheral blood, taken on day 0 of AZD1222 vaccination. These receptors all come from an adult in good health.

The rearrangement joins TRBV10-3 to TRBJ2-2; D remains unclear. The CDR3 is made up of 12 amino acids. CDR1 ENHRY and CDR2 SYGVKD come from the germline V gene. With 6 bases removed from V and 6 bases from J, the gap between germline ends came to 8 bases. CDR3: CAISPVPGELFF. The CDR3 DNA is TGTGCCATCAGCCCGGTCCCCGGGGAGCTGTTTTTT.

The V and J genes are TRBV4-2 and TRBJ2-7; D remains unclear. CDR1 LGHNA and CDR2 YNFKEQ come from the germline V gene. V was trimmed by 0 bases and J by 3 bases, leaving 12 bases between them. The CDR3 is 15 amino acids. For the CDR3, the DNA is TGTGCCAGCAGCCAAGACGAATTTAGGAACTACGAGCAGTACTTC. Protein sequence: CASSQDEFRNYEQYF.

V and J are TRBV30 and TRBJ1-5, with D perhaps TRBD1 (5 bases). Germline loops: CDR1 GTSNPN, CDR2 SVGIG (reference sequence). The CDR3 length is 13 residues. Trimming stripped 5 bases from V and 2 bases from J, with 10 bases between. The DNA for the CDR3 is TGTGCCTGGGGGTCGACAGGCAATCAGCCCCAGCATTTT. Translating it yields CAWGSTGNQPQHF.

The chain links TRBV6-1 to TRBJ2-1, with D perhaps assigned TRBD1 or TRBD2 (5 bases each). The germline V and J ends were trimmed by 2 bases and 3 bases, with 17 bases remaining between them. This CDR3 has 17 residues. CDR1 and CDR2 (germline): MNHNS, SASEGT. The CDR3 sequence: CASSESLQGAFYNEQFF. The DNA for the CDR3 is TGTGCCAGCAGTGAATCCCTCCAGGGAGCTTTCTACAATGAGCAGTTCTTC.

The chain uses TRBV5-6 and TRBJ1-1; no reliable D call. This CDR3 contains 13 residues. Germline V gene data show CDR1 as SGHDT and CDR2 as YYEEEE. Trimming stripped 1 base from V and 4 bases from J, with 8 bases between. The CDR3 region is CASSLQEGTEAFF. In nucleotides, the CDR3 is TGTGCCAGCAGCTTGCAAGAGGGCACTGAAGCTTTCTTT.

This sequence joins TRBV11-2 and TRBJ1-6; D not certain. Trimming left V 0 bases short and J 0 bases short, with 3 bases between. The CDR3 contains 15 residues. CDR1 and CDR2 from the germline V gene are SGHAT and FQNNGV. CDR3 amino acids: CASSLDPSYNSPLHF. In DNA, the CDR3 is TGTGCCAGCAGCTTAGACCCCTCCTATAATTCACCCCTCCACTTT.

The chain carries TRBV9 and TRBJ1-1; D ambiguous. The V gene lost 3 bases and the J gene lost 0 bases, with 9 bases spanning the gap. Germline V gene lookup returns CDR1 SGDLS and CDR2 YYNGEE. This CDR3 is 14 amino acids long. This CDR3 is CASSEAPMNTEAFF. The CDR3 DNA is TGTGCCAGCAGCGAGGCACCGATGAACACTGAAGCTTTCTTT.

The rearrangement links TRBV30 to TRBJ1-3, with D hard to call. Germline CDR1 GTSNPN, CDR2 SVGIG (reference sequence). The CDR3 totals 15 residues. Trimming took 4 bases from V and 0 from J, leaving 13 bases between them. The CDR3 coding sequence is TGTGCCTGGAATCCAGTCTGGCACTCTGGAAACACCATATATTTT. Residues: CAWNPVWHSGNTIYF.

CDR3 nucleotides: TGCGCCAGCAGTACGGGGGACAGCCAAGAGACCCAGTACTTC. As protein: CASSTGDSQETQYF. The chain recombines TRBV10-2 with TRBJ2-5; tentative D call: TRBD1 (7 bases). This CDR3 spans 14 amino acids. Germline V gives CDR1 WSHSY, CDR2 SAAADI. With 5 bases removed from V and 1 base from J, the gap between germline ends came to 11 bases.

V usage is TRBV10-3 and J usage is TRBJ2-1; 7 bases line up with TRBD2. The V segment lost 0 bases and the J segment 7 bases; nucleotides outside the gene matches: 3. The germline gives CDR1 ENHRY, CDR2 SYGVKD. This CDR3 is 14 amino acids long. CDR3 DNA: TGTGCCATCAGTGAGTCCTTAGCGGGTAATGAGCAGTTCTTC. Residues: CAISESLAGNEQFF.

CDR3 in DNA: TGTGCCAGCATGTCCCTCGGGAAGACCCATGGCTACACCTTC. Its protein product is CASMSLGKTHGYTF. The chain joins TRBV2 to TRBJ1-2, with no clear D. V dropped 7 bases and J dropped 6 bases, with 18 bases sitting between them. The CDR3 loop spans 14 amino acids. Germline-derived CDR1 and CDR2 are SNHLY and FYNNEI. Drawing the rest from reference TRBV2 and TRBJ1-2, the complete variable domain is EPEVTQTPSHQVTQMGQEVILRCVPISNHLYFYWYRQILGQKVEFLVSFYNNEISEKSEIFDDQFSVERPDGSNFTLKIRSTKLEDSAMYFCASMSLGKTHGYTFGSGTRLTVV.

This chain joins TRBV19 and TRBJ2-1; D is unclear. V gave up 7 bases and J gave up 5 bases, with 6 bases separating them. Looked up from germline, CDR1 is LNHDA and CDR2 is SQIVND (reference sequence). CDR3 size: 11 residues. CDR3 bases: TGTGCCAGTAACCGGAACAATGAGCAGTTCTTC. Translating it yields CASNRNNEQFF.

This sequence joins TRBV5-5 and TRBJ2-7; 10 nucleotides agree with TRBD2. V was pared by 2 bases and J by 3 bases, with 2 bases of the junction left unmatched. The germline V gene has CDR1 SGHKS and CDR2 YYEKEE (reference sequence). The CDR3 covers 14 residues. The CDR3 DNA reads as TGTGCCAGCAGCTTTTCTAGCGGGGGCTACGAGCAGTACGTC. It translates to CASSFSSGGYEQYV.

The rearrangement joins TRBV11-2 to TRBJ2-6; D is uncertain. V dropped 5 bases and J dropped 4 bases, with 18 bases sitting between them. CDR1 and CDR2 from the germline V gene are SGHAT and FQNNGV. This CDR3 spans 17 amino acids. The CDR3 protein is CASSARGAWVGANVLTF. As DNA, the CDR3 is TGTGCCAGCAGCGCCCGAGGAGCGTGGGTGGGGGCCAACGTCCTGACTTTC.

Here the CDR3 DNA reads TGTGCCAGCTCACCTGGGGAGGGGGGAAGCTCTGAAGCTTTCTTT. Translating gives CASSPGEGGSSEAFF. The chain combines TRBV18 with TRBJ1-1, with D tentatively TRBD1 (6 bases). Trimming pared 3 bases from V and 6 bases from J, leaving 17 bases between. Per the germline V gene, CDR1 is KGHSH and CDR2 is LQKENI. This CDR3 has 15 amino acids.

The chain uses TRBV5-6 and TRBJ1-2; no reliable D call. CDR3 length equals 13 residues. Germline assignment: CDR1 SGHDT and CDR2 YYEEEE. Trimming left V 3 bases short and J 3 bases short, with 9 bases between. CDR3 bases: TGTGCCAGCAGCTCCCACGGCTACTATGGCTACACCTTC. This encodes CASSSHGYYGYTF.

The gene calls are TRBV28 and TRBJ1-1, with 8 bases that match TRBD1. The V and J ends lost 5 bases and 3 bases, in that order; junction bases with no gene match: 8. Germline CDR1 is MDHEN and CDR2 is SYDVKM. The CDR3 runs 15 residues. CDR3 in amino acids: CASSLRTGKYTEAFF. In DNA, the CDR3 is TGTGCCAGCAGTCTTCGGACAGGGAAGTACACTGAAGCTTTCTTT.

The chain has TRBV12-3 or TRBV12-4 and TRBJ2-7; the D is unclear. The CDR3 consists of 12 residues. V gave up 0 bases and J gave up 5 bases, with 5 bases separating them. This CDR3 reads CASSLAFHEQYF. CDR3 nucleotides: TGTGCCAGCAGTTTAGCGTTCCACGAGCAGTACTTC.

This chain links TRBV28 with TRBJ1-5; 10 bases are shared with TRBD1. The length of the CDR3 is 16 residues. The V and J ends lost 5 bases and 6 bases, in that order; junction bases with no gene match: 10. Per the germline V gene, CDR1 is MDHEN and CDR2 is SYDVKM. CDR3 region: CASSHPGQGLGQPQHF. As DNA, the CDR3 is TGTGCCAGCAGTCATCCGGGACAGGGGCTTGGTCAGCCCCAGCATTTT.

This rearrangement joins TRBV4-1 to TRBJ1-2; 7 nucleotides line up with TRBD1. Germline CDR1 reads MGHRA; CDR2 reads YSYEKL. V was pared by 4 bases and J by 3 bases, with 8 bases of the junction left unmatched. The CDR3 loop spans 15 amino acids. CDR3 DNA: TGCGCCAGCAGCCTTAGTACGGGACAGTACTATGGCTACACCTTC. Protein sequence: CASSLSTGQYYGYTF.

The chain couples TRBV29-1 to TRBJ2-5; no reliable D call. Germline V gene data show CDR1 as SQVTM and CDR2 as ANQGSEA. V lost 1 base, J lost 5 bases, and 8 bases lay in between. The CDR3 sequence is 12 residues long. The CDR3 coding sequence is TGCAGCGTTGAAGGAGGTGGTGAGACCCAGTACTTC. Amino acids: CSVEGGGETQYF.

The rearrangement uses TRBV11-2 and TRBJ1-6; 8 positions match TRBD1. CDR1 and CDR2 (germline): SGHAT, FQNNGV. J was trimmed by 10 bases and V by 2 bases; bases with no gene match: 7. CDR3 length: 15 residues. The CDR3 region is CASSLTGGSESPLHF. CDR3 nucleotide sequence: TGTGCCAGCAGCTTAACAGGGGGAAGTGAATCACCCCTCCACTTT. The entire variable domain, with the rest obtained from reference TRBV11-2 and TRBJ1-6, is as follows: EAGVAQSPRYKIIEKRQSVAFWCNPISGHATLYWYQQILGQGPKLLIQFQNNGVVDDSQLPKDRFSAERLKGVDSTLKIQPAKLEDSAVYLCASSLTGGSESPLHFGNGTRLTVT.

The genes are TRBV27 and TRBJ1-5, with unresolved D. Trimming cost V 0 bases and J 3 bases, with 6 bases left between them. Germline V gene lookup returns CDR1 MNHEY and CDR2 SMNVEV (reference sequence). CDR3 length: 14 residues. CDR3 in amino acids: CASSLSGNNQPQHF. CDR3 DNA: TGTGCCAGCAGTTTATCGGGCAACAATCAGCCCCAGCATTTT.

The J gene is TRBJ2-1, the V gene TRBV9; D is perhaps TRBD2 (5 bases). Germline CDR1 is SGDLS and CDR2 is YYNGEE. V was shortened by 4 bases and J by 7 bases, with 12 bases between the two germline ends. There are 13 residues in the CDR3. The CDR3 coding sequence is TGTGCCAGCAGCTTACTCGGGGTGAATGAGCAGTTCTTC. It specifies CASSLLGVNEQFF.

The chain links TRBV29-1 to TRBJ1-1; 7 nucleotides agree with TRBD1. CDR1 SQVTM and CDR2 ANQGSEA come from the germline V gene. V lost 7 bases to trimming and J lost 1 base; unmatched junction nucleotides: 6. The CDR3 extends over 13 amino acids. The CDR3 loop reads CSGMGQPNTEAFF. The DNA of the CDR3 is TGCAGCGGGATGGGACAGCCGAACACTGAAGCTTTCTTT.

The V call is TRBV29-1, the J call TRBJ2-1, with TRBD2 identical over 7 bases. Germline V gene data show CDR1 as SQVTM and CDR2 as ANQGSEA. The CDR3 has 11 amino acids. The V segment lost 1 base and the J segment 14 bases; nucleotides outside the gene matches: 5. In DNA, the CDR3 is TGCAGCGTTGAAGCTGACCGGGAGGAGTTCTTC. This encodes CSVEADREEFF.

CDR3 in DNA: TGCGCCAGCAGCTCGGCGGGGGGCTCTAATGAAAAACTGTTTTTT. It specifies CASSSAGGSNEKLFF. The chain has TRBV5-1 and TRBJ1-4, with D possibly matching TRBD1 (6 bases). Germline V gene data show CDR1 as SGHRS and CDR2 as YFSETQ. The V end lost 3 bases, the J end lost 3 bases, and 12 bases lay between the germline ends. The CDR3 has 15 amino acids.

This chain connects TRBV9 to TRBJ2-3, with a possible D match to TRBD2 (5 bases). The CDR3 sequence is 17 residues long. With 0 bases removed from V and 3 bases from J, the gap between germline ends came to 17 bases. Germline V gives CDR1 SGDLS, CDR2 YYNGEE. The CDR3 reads CASSVGTSAPLTDTQYF. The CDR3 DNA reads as TGTGCCAGCAGCGTAGGGACTTCTGCCCCCTTGACAGATACGCAGTATTTT. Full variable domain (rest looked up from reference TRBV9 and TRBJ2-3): DSGVTQTPKHLITATGQRVTLRCSPRSGDLSVYWYQQSLDQGLQFLIQYYNGEERAKGNILERFSAQQFPDLHSELNLSSLELGDSALYFCASSVGTSAPLTDTQYFGPGTRLTVL.

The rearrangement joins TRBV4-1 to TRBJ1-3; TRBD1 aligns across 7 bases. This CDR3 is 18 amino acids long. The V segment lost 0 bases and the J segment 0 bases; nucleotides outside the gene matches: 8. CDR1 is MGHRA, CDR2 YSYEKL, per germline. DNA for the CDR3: TGCGCCAGCAGCCAAGAAGACAGGGTCCTGTTCTCTGGAAACACCATATATTTT. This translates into CASSQEDRVLFSGNTIYF.

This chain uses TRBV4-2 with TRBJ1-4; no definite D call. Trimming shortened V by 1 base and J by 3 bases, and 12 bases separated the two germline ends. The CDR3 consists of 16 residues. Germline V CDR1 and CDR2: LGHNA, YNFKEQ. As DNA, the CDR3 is TGTGCCAGCAGCCAAGGTACGGCGTTTTCTAATGAAAAACTGTTTTTT. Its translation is CASSQGTAFSNEKLFF.